This record concerns one T cell receptor (beta chain) sequence. Additional DNA sequences in this sample encode the identical CDR3. Measured with immunoSEQ multiplex PCR; TCRdb has only the in-frame clones, and not every one. The sample comprises about 360,000 clones, around 90% of which are singletons, and roughly 1.9% rests with the top ten. The sample belongs to a study of blood T cell repertoires in COVID-19. Study summary: Whether acute or convalescent, the COVID-19 samples came from the United States, Italy and Spain.

The clonotype originates from a middle-aged woman with acute COVID-19. The sequencing input was PBMCs or T cells enriched from blood (not recorded which).

CDR3 in amino acids: CASSLGPGELFF. For the CDR3, the DNA is TGTGCCAGCAGCTTAGGGCCCGGGGAGCTGTTTTTT. The rearrangement joins TRBV7-9 to TRBJ2-2; no definite D call. The V end lost 1 base, the J end lost 6 bases, and 3 bases lay between the germline ends. Germline CDR1 SEHNR, CDR2 FQNEAQ (reference sequence). This CDR3 is 12 amino acids long.